The entry below gives a single T cell receptor (beta chain) sequence along with its context. Its cognate antigen is unknown. The source of the sample is a study of PD-1 blockade in classical Hodgkin lymphoma. General study points: Baseline diversity was lower in partial responders and progressors than complete responders. Those starting nivolumab under 1 year post-ASCT were excluded.

This CDR3 is built from 14 residues. V was cut by 3 bases and J by 6 bases, with 15 bases left in between. Germline V gene data show CDR1 as SGHRS and CDR2 as YFSETQ. TCRdb's table, derived via immunoSEQ multiplex PCR, lists solely in-frame clones and lacks some. The sample yields more than 50,000 clones, around 75% seen once. There was relapse after autologous stem cell transplantation in every patient, and there was variation in brentuximab vedotin exposure. Under best response, outcomes were complete response, partial response or progressive disease. The specimen was peripheral blood mononuclear cells (PBMCs), collected before the second cycle of nivolumab. The genes are TRBV5-1 and TRBJ1-2, with a weak D call TRBD1 (6 bases). The TCR originated in a human donor with classical Hodgkin lymphoma. The chain's CDR3 is CASSWTRGANGYTF. The CDR3 DNA reads as TGCGCCAGCAGCTGGACTCGGGGGGCTAATGGCTACACCTTC. The full variable domain, its missing parts supplied by reference TRBV5-1 and TRBJ1-2, is KAGVTQTPRYLIKTRGQQVTLSCSPISGHRSVSWYQQTPGQGLQFLFEYFSETQRNKGNFPGRFSGRQFSNSRSEMNVSTLELGDSALYLCASSWTRGANGYTFGSGTRLTVV.